The clone carrying this T cell receptor beta chain showed up just a few times. CDR3 length: 15 residues. Germline V gives CDR1 LNHNV, CDR2 YYDKDF (reference sequence). V was cut by 0 bases and J by 6 bases, with 13 bases left in between. Source study methods: Reference gene primer amplification gave estimated nucleated cell counts. Method: immunoSEQ multiplex PCR; TCRdb's copy keeps in-frame clones and lacks some. Clone size and V and J calls were adopted from that table, with D and trimming inferred from the DNA. The table lists approximately 100,000 clones, more than 70% of them singletons. This sample is drawn from a study of blood T cell repertoires in COVID-19.

Sequencing was done on a sample of peripheral blood. The rearrangement links TRBV15 to TRBJ2-3; D perhaps matches TRBD1 (6 bases). The sequence derives from a woman in her fifties or sixties with acute or convalescent COVID-19. CDR3 amino acids: CATSRERGLTDTQYF. The CDR3 bases are TGTGCCACCAGCAGAGAAAGGGGGTTAACGGATACGCAGTATTTT.